The text below deals with one TCR beta chain. The antigen is unknown. The PCR used 60 Vbeta and 13 Jbeta primers. Profiled with immunoSEQ multiplex PCR; TCRdb holds only in-frame clones, not every one. The table shows under 100,000 clones, with over 70% occurring only once. CDR1 and CDR2 (germline): MNHEY, SVGAGI. V gave up 6 bases and J gave up 5 bases; unmatched junction bases: 0. This CDR3 region has 11 residues. The record originates from a study of cytomegalovirus exposure and HLA in healthy donors. Background on the study: Around 180 million T cells yielded over 90 million unique TCR beta sequences in earlier analysis. The Caucasian-associated ancestry cluster contained 81% of the 300 to 400 genotyped donors.

General study findings and limits: Judged likely to be a sequencing artifact was a cluster of highly shared sequence variants. In vitro confirmation showed a few CMV-associated chains to be CMV antigen specific.

The receptor was isolated from a man aged 18-30 years in good health and CMV-seropositive. The sample comprised PBMCs. The rearrangement uses TRBV6-5 and TRBJ2-5; 7 bases align to TRBD1. CDR3 nucleotides: TGTGCCAGCAGACAGGGGGAGACCCAGTACTTC. Translation: CASRQGETQYF.